The table lists the clone carrying this T cell receptor beta chain with a few counts. Its specificity is unknown. Trimming cost V 6 bases and J 1 base, with 10 bases left between them. Germline V gene lookup returns CDR1 MNHEY and CDR2 SVGAGI. This CDR3 contains 14 residues. This entry comes from a study of Graves' ophthalmopathy and Graves' hyperthyroidism. Study-level points and caveats: Progression of ophthalmopathy was predicted by the model with 60% to 71% sensitivity and about 72% specificity.

Hyperthyroidism patients were newly diagnosed, under 2 months' duration, aged 18 to 65. Physicians reached a diagnosis by relying on clinical symptoms, serum thyroxine, TRAb, thyroid ultrasound and orbital computed tomography. Amplifying from RNA transcripts, the study obtained TCR beta CDR3 regions. First-round RT-PCR relied on HTBI primers, and a second-round multiplex PCR came next. TCRdb re-analysed the multiplex PCR reads in MiXCR, keeping a single row per CDR3 protein. The sample yields over a million distinct CDR3 sequences, about 40% seen once. The receptor was derived from an adult man with Graves' hyperthyroidism. What was sequenced was peripheral blood or thyroid tissue (not recorded which). The rearrangement uses TRBV6-5 and TRBJ1-5, with D possibly being TRBD1 (5 bases). In nucleotides, the CDR3 is TGTGCCAGCAGCCACCAGGGAAGCAATCAGCCCCAGCATTTT. It translates to CASSHQGSNQPQHF.